The 29 T cell receptor beta chains in this list originate from one sample, sequenced in a study of immune evolution from preneoplasia to lung adenocarcinoma. TCRdb's copy holds only in-frame clones and misses some; the assay was immunoSEQ multiplex PCR. The repertoire holds tens of thousands of clones, with less than 80% as singletons. The sample was FFPE invasive lung adenocarcinoma tissue. The source of these receptors is a person in their 60s with lung adenocarcinoma.

This chain links TRBV10-3 with TRBJ2-3, with a weak D call TRBD1 (6 bases). V was clipped by 4 bases and J by 5 bases, with 7 bases between them. Germline CDR1 and CDR2: ENHRY and SYGVKD. The CDR3 length is 12 residues. The DNA for the CDR3 is TGTGCCATCAGTGGAGGGGGAGATACGCAGTATTTT. Its protein product is CAISGGGDTQYF.

The chain carries TRBV16 and TRBJ2-1; possibly TRBD1 for D (5 bases). V was trimmed by 4 bases and J by 9 bases, leaving 22 bases between them. This CDR3 is built from 16 residues. CDR1 and CDR2 from the germline V gene are KGHSY and FQNENV. CDR3 protein: CASSPLPTAGISEQFF. The CDR3 DNA follows: TGTGCCAGCAGCCCCCTGCCAACGGCAGGGATCAGTGAGCAGTTCTTC. The entire variable domain, with the rest obtained from reference TRBV16 and TRBJ2-1, is as follows: GEEVAQTPKHLVRGEGQKAKLYCAPIKGHSYVFWYQQVLKNEFKFLISFQNENVFDETGMPKERFSAKCLPNSPCSLEIQATKLEDSAVYFCASSPLPTAGISEQFFGPGTRLTVL.

The chain uses TRBV9 and TRBJ2-3, with D perhaps matching TRBD2 (6 bases). Per germline, CDR1 SGDLS and CDR2 YYNGEE. There are 14 residues in the CDR3. V was shortened by 4 bases and J by 1 base, with 10 bases between the two germline ends. DNA for the CDR3: TGTGCCAGCAGCATAAGCGGGCGCACAGATACGCAGTATTTT. This codes for CASSISGRTDTQYF.

This clone came up once. The chain combines TRBV7-9 with TRBJ2-1; no clear D. The CDR3 loop spans 12 amino acids. V lost 2 bases, J lost 9 bases, and 8 bases lay in between. The germline CDR1 and CDR2 sequences are SEHNR and FQNEAQ (reference sequence). The CDR3 nucleotides read TGTGCCAGCAGCTTACAGGTAACTGAGCAGTTCTTC. Amino acids: CASSLQVTEQFF.

This rearrangement joins TRBV18 to TRBJ2-1; 12 positions agree with TRBD2. Per germline, CDR1 KGHSH and CDR2 LQKENI. V shed 6 bases, J shed 6 bases, and the junction held 9 bases outside the gene matches. The CDR3 extends over 16 amino acids. The CDR3 DNA reads TGTGCCAGCTCCCCTAGACTAGCGGGAGAAAGCAATGAGCAGTTCTTC. Translation: CASSPRLAGESNEQFF. Full variable domain (remainder filled in from reference TRBV18 and TRBJ2-1): NAGVMQNPRHLVRRRGQEARLRCSPMKGHSHVYWYRQLPEEGLKFMVYLQKENIIDESGMPKERFSAEFPKEGPSILRIQQVVRGDSAAYFCASSPRLAGESNEQFFGPGTRLTVL.

The genes are TRBV7-8 and TRBJ2-7; D gene unclear. Between the trimmed V and J ends, which lost 1 base and 5 bases, there was a span of 9 bases. CDR1 and CDR2 from the germline V gene are SGHVS and FQNEAQ. CDR3 length: 13 residues. Here the CDR3 DNA reads TGTGCCAGCAGCTTAGGAGGCATTCACGAGCAGTACTTC. Protein sequence: CASSLGGIHEQYF.

This clone has more than one count but fewer than ten. This chain links TRBV5-1 with TRBJ2-7, with TRBD1 identical over 7 bases. Trimming removed 4 bases from V and 0 bases from J; junction bases left unmatched: 4. Germline CDR1 reads SGHRS; CDR2 reads YFSETQ. The CDR3 has 14 amino acids. The CDR3 nucleotides are TGCGCCAGCAGCCCGGGACAGACCTCCTACGAGCAGTACTTC. It yields the protein CASSPGQTSYEQYF.

The V and J genes are TRBV9 and TRBJ1-2; a possible D gene is TRBD1 (6 bases). Trimming pared 0 bases from V and 3 bases from J, leaving 9 bases between. The CDR3 contains 14 residues. CDR1 and CDR2 from the germline V gene are SGDLS and YYNGEE. CDR3 bases: TGTGCCAGCAGCGTAGCGGACAGTGACTATGGCTACACCTTC. Its translation: CASSVADSDYGYTF.

The count of this clone is one. The gene calls are TRBV5-4 and TRBJ1-1; maybe TRBD1 (5 bases). Trimming took 2 bases from V and 6 from J, leaving 17 bases between them. The V gene's germline CDR1 is SGHNT and CDR2 YYREEE (reference sequence). This CDR3 comprises 15 residues. The CDR3: CASSFVTLGQSEAFF. CDR3 in DNA: TGTGCCAGCAGCTTTGTTACATTGGGGCAGTCTGAAGCTTTCTTT.

The chain joins TRBV2 to TRBJ2-1, with 7 bases identical to TRBD1. This CDR3 has 15 residues. V shed 4 bases, J shed 4 bases, and the junction held 7 bases outside the gene matches. Germline lookup yields CDR1 SNHLY and CDR2 FYNNEI. CDR3 bases: TGTGCCAGCAGTGTTCGCAGGGGGTCATACAATGAGCAGTTCTTC. Protein sequence: CASSVRRGSYNEQFF. Together with reference TRBV2 and TRBJ2-1, the CDR3 gives the full variable domain: EPEVTQTPSHQVTQMGQEVILRCVPISNHLYFYWYRQILGQKVEFLVSFYNNEISEKSEIFDDQFSVERPDGSNFTLKIRSTKLEDSAMYFCASSVRRGSYNEQFFGPGTRLTVL.

The table lists this clone with a count of one. This chain links TRBV9 with TRBJ1-3; D is perhaps TRBD1 (6 bases). The V and J ends lost 4 bases and 8 bases respectively, with 19 bases between them. This CDR3 has 15 amino acids. Germline V lookup: CDR1 SGDLS, CDR2 YYNGEE. CDR3 sequence reads: CASSPQGHSEDTIYF. The CDR3 DNA follows: TGTGCCAGCAGCCCCCAGGGACATTCGGAGGACACCATATATTTT.

V is TRBV13 and J is TRBJ2-5; 9 bases fit TRBD1. This CDR3 region has 16 residues. Germline V gene lookup returns CDR1 PRHDT and CDR2 FYEKMQ (reference sequence). V shed 5 bases, J shed 4 bases, and the junction held 11 bases outside the gene matches. The CDR3 reads CASSVAGTGFSETQYF. The CDR3, as DNA: TGTGCCAGCAGCGTCGCGGGGACAGGGTTCTCAGAGACCCAGTACTTC. The complete variable domain, with remaining parts taken from reference TRBV13 and TRBJ2-5, reads AAGVIQSPRHLIKEKRETATLKCYPIPRHDTVYWYQQGPGQDPQFLISFYEKMQSDKGSIPDRFSAQQFSDYHSELNMSSLELGDSALYFCASSVAGTGFSETQYFGPGTRLLVL.

This rearrangement joins TRBV4-1 to TRBJ1-4; 11 bases line up with TRBD1. J gave up 6 bases and V 1 base, and 4 bases lay outside the gene matches. The CDR3 sequence is 16 residues long. Looked up from germline, CDR1 is MGHRA and CDR2 is YSYEKL. This chain's CDR3 is CASSQGQGQGDEKLFF. The CDR3 nucleotides are TGCGCCAGCAGCCAAGGTCAGGGACAGGGGGATGAAAAACTGTTTTTT.

Here the CDR3 DNA reads TGTGCCAGTAGTTACATCAGGGGAGGAGGCACTGAAGCTTTCTTT. Amino acid sequence: CASSYIRGGGTEAFF. This rearrangement joins TRBV19 to TRBJ1-1; a possible D gene is TRBD1 (6 bases). V dropped 5 bases and J dropped 4 bases, with 17 bases sitting between them. Looked up from germline, CDR1 is LNHDA and CDR2 is SQIVND (reference sequence). The CDR3 is 15 amino acids.

CDR3: CASSPGGLAGGETQYF. The CDR3 region has the DNA TGTGCCAGCAGCCCGGGAGGACTAGCGGGAGGAGAGACCCAGTACTTC. This chain connects TRBV5-8 to TRBJ2-5; TRBD2 agrees at 14 bases. The length of the CDR3 is 16 residues. CDR1 and CDR2 (germline): SGHTS, YDEGEE. V trimming: 4 bases; J trimming: 4 bases; junction bases outside the gene matches: 6.

The V gene is TRBV25-1, the J gene TRBJ2-3, with 10 nucleotides matching TRBD1. Looked up from germline, CDR1 is MGHDK and CDR2 is SYGVNS. The V gene end was trimmed by 8 bases and the J gene end by 4 bases; junction bases not matched to a gene: 9. The CDR3 contains 15 residues. The chain's CDR3 is CASQIDRGLADTQYF. In nucleotides, the CDR3 is TGTGCCAGCCAAATCGACAGGGGGCTCGCAGATACGCAGTATTTT.

V usage is TRBV18 and J usage is TRBJ2-7; TRBD2 aligns across 7 bases. The ends lost 8 bases at V and 5 bases at J; junction bases unmatched: 9. Per germline, CDR1 KGHSH and CDR2 LQKENI. The CDR3 covers 13 residues. The CDR3 reads CASTAARGDEQYF. CDR3 in DNA: TGTGCCAGCACAGCGGCCCGGGGGGACGAGCAGTACTTC.

This sequence joins TRBV2 and TRBJ2-1, with TRBD2 matching over 14 bases. Germline lookup yields CDR1 SNHLY and CDR2 FYNNEI. Losses at the gene ends were 3 bases for V and 4 bases for J; bases not matched to a gene: 14. This CDR3 contains 20 residues. DNA of the CDR3: TGTGCCAGCAGTGATGAAGGGACTAGCGGGAGTGGGCAGACGTACAATGAGCAGTTCTTC. Its translation: CASSDEGTSGSGQTYNEQFF.

This clone was detected only once. V gene TRBV18 combines with J gene TRBJ2-7, with 9 bases identical to TRBD1. The CDR3 loop spans 15 amino acids. Per germline, CDR1 KGHSH and CDR2 LQKENI. V lost 5 bases, J lost 0 bases, and 5 bases stayed unmatched. The CDR3, as DNA: TGTGCCAGCTCAAAAGACAGGGGGGACTCCTACGAGCAGTACTTC. Residues: CASSKDRGDSYEQYF.

The chain couples TRBV2 to TRBJ2-3; D is ambiguous. Germline values: CDR1 SNHLY, CDR2 FYNNEI. Between the trimmed V and J ends, which lost 4 bases and 4 bases, there was a span of 6 bases. CDR3 length equals 12 residues. This chain's CDR3 is CASSATSDTQYF. The CDR3 DNA is TGTGCCAGCAGTGCAACCTCAGATACGCAGTATTTT.

The chain uses TRBV5-6 and TRBJ2-1; the match to TRBD2 covers 12 bases. The CDR3 has 17 amino acids. The junction had 7 bases not matched to a gene; V was cut back by 4 bases and J by 2 bases. Germline CDR1 and CDR2: SGHDT and YYEEEE. The chain's CDR3 is CASSPPASGRAYNEQFF. The CDR3 nucleotides read TGTGCCAGCAGCCCCCCTGCTAGCGGGAGGGCCTACAATGAGCAGTTCTTC. The variable domain in full, completed from reference TRBV5-6 and TRBJ2-1, reads DAGVTQSPTHLIKTRGQQVTLRCSPKSGHDTVSWYQQALGQGPQFIFQYYEEEERQRGNFPDRFSGHQFPNYSSELNVNALLLGDSALYLCASSPPASGRAYNEQFFGPGTRLTVL.

CDR3 sequence (DNA): TGCACCAGCAGCCCTCACCTGACTATTTCCTACGAGCAGTACTTC. It codes for CTSSPHLTISYEQYF. The V and J genes are TRBV1 and TRBJ2-7; the listed D gene, TRBD2, was not tested against the DNA. TRBV1 is termed a pseudogene. The CDR3 contains 15 residues.

The V gene is TRBV29-1, the J gene TRBJ2-5; D unresolved. V shed 4 bases and J shed 1 base, with 13 bases lying between them. CDR1 and CDR2 (germline): SQVTM, ANQGSEA. There are 14 residues in the CDR3. CDR3 bases: TGCAGCGTTGGAACAGCCTCCTCCCAAGAGACCCAGTACTTC. Residues: CSVGTASSQETQYF. The variable domain in full, with the rest retrieved from reference TRBV29-1 and TRBJ2-5, is SAVISQKPSRDICQRGTSLTIQCQVDSQVTMMFWYRQQPGQSLTLIATANQGSEATYESGFVIDKFPISRPNLTFSTLTVSNMSPEDSSIYLCSVGTASSQETQYFGPGTRLLVL.

The chain joins TRBV29-1 to TRBJ2-7; D unresolved. CDR1 and CDR2 (germline): SQVTM, ANQGSEA. There are 12 residues in the CDR3. V lost 3 bases and J 2 bases, leaving 8 bases between the germline ends. CDR3 amino acids: CSVEGIAYEQYF. Written as DNA, the CDR3 is TGCAGCGTTGAGGGGATCGCCTACGAGCAGTACTTC.

V and J are TRBV28 and TRBJ2-7; D call uncertain. The CDR3 runs 12 residues. Trimming left V 2 bases short and J 4 bases short, with 6 bases between. Germline V gives CDR1 MDHEN, CDR2 SYDVKM. The CDR3 DNA sequence: TGTGCCAGCAGTTTACAGACTTACGAGCAGTACTTC. Protein product: CASSLQTYEQYF.

The chain combines TRBV5-1 with TRBJ1-4; possible D gene TRBD1, 6 bases. The germline V gene encodes CDR1 SGHRS and CDR2 YFSETQ. The CDR3 loop spans 18 amino acids. Between the trimmed V and J ends, which lost 1 base and 8 bases, there was a span of 24 bases. This CDR3 is CASSLMGDPGRGGEKLFF. CDR3 coding DNA: TGCGCCAGCAGCTTGATGGGGGATCCGGGCCGGGGGGGCGAAAAACTGTTTTTT. The whole variable domain, filled in from reference TRBV5-1 and TRBJ1-4, reads KAGVTQTPRYLIKTRGQQVTLSCSPISGHRSVSWYQQTPGQGLQFLFEYFSETQRNKGNFPGRFSGRQFSNSRSEMNVSTLELGDSALYLCASSLMGDPGRGGEKLFFGSGTQLSVL.

The chain carries TRBV9 and TRBJ1-3; no clear D gene. Trimming shortened V by 3 bases and J by 0 bases, and 10 bases separated the two germline ends. The CDR3 is 15 residues long. Germline V gene sequence: CDR1 SGDLS, CDR2 YYNGEE. CDR3 region: CASSGLQLSGNTIYF. Here the CDR3 DNA reads TGTGCCAGCAGCGGATTACAGCTCTCTGGAAACACCATATATTTT.

This clone was seen only a few times. CDR3 residues: CASSAPGPDETQYF. CDR3 sequence (DNA): TGTGCCAGCAGCGCCCCGGGGCCAGACGAGACCCAGTACTTC. The rearrangement joins TRBV9 to TRBJ2-5; D is possibly TRBD1 or TRBD2 (5 bases each). The CDR3 totals 14 residues. V was shortened by 3 bases and J by 5 bases, with 14 bases between the two germline ends. CDR1 is SGDLS, CDR2 YYNGEE, per germline.

The chain has TRBV7-2 and TRBJ1-2, with D perhaps TRBD1 (5 bases). The CDR3 contains 14 residues. V lost 4 bases to trimming and J lost 5 bases, with 14 bases between them. Per the germline V gene, CDR1 is SGHTA and CDR2 is FQGNSA. The CDR3 nucleotides are TGTGCCAGCAGCTCCAGGGAGGGGCCTTATGGCTACACCTTC. Its protein is CASSSREGPYGYTF.